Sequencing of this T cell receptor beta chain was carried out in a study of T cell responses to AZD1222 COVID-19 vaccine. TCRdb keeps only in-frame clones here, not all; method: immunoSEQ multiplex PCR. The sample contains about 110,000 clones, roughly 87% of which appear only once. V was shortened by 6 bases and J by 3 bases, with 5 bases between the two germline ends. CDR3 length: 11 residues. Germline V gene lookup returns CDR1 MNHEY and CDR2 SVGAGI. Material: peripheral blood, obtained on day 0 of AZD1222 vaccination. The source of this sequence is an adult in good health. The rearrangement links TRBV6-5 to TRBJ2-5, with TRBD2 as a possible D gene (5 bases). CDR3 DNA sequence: TGTGCCAGCAGGAGGGAAGAGACCCAGTACTTC. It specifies CASRREETQYF.